The source of this T cell receptor (beta chain) is a study of blood T cell repertoires in COVID-19. In the original analysis: Amplification of reference gene primers provided the estimated nucleated cell counts. Some clones are missing from TCRdb's copy, which holds only in-frame ones; the method was immunoSEQ multiplex PCR. The V and J calls and clone size come from that table; D and trimming were worked out from the DNA. The sample includes 400,000 to 450,000 clones, 89% of them seen just once. CDR1 and CDR2 (germline): SEHNR, FQNEAQ (reference sequence). The V end was cut by 5 bases, the J end by 5 bases, with 6 bases between. The CDR3 consists of 11 residues.

The rearrangement uses TRBV7-9 and TRBJ1-2, with D unclear. The sample taken for sequencing was peripheral blood. This TCR derives from a woman between 40 and 55 years old with COVID-19, enrolled during active disease. The chain's CDR3 is CASSLRYGYTF. The CDR3 nucleotides read TGTGCCAGCAGCCTGCGTTATGGCTACACCTTC.